Listed here are 15 T cell receptor beta chains from one sample, sequenced in a study of cytomegalovirus exposure and HLA in healthy donors. Both 60 Vbeta primers and 13 Jbeta primers went into the PCR. The method was immunoSEQ multiplex PCR; TCRdb's version includes in-frame clones alone and lacks a portion of them. The table shows roughly 150,000 clones, with 80% to 90% occurring only once. The sequenced sample was PBMCs. These receptors originate from a woman aged 18-30 years in good health and CMV-seronegative.

The rearrangement links TRBV10-3 to TRBJ2-4; no firm D call. The CDR3 is 13 residues long. From germline, CDR1 is ENHRY and CDR2 SYGVKD. Trimming pared 3 bases from V and 7 bases from J, leaving 10 bases between. The CDR3 sequence: CAISDQNTNIQYF. The CDR3 coding sequence is TGTGCCATCAGTGATCAGAACACCAACATTCAGTACTTC.

The chain joins TRBV7-9 to TRBJ1-1; 7 bases match TRBD1. The CDR3 is made up of 14 amino acids. J lost 3 bases, V lost 2 bases, and 3 bases had no gene match. CDR1 and CDR2 (germline): SEHNR, FQNEAQ (reference sequence). The CDR3 here is CASSLRGGDTEAFF. The CDR3 nucleotides read TGTGCCAGCAGCTTAAGAGGGGGCGACACTGAAGCTTTCTTT. Full variable domain (rest looked up from reference TRBV7-9 and TRBJ1-1): DTGVSQNPRHKITKRGQNVTFRCDPISEHNRLYWYRQTLGQGPEFLTYFQNEAQLEKSRLLSDRFSAERPKGSFSTLEIQRTEQGDSAMYLCASSLRGGDTEAFFGQGTRLTVV.

CDR3 coding DNA: TGTGCCAGCAGTACTGGGGACAGGGGTTCACCCCTCCACTTT. This codes for CASSTGDRGSPLHF. The chain carries TRBV25-1 and TRBJ1-6, with 10 bases aligning to TRBD1. CDR1 is MGHDK and CDR2 is SYGVNS in the germline V gene. This CDR3 contains 14 residues. V shed 5 bases, J shed 9 bases, and the junction held 4 bases outside the gene matches.

This clone was counted a few times. Other DNA sequences in the sample encode the same CDR3. V and J are TRBV5-1 and TRBJ2-3, with TRBD2 as a possible D gene (6 bases). The CDR3 contains 15 residues. The germline CDR1 and CDR2 sequences are SGHRS and YFSETQ. The V and J ends lost 4 bases and 0 bases respectively, with 12 bases between them. CDR3 DNA sequence: TGCGCCAGCAGCCTCGCGGGGCAGAGCACAGATACGCAGTATTTT. This encodes CASSLAGQSTDTQYF.

The chain is built from TRBV28 and TRBJ1-5; 7 bases line up with TRBD1. This CDR3 contains 14 residues. The V gene end was trimmed by 7 bases and the J gene end by 3 bases; junction bases not matched to a gene: 6. CDR1 and CDR2 (germline): MDHEN, SYDVKM. The CDR3 DNA sequence: TGTGCCAGCACCTGGACAGGATTCAATCAGCCCCAGCATTTT. It specifies CASTWTGFNQPQHF.

The chain couples TRBV4-1 to TRBJ1-5; a possible D gene is TRBD1 (6 bases). The CDR3 runs 16 residues. V was cut by 0 bases and J by 4 bases, with 13 bases left in between. CDR1 and CDR2 from the germline V gene are MGHRA and YSYEKL. The CDR3 DNA is TGCGCCAGCAGCCAAGATGTACGCAGGGGTAATCAGCCCCAGCATTTT. As protein: CASSQDVRRGNQPQHF.

V gene TRBV9 combines with J gene TRBJ2-4; 9 bases agree with TRBD1. The CDR3 runs 16 residues. Trimming removed 1 base from V and 8 bases from J; junction bases left unmatched: 10. Germline V CDR1 and CDR2: SGDLS, YYNGEE. The CDR3 protein is CASSVRSGTGKDIQYF. For the CDR3, the DNA is TGTGCCAGCAGCGTACGTTCCGGGACAGGGAAGGACATTCAGTACTTC.

This clone turned up a few times. The chain uses TRBV6-1 and TRBJ1-6; weak D call: TRBD1 (5 bases). Germline CDR1 is MNHNS and CDR2 is SASEGT. V dropped 2 bases and J dropped 6 bases, with 11 bases sitting between them. The CDR3 is made up of 15 amino acids. The CDR3 loop is CASSERQGFNSPLHF. The CDR3 DNA is TGTGCCAGCAGTGAAAGGCAGGGCTTTAATTCACCCCTCCACTTT.

This clone was picked up one time. The chain couples TRBV5-4 to TRBJ1-2; D might be TRBD1 (5 bases). CDR1 SGHNT and CDR2 YYREEE come from the germline V gene (reference sequence). The CDR3 has 15 amino acids. Trimming stripped 3 bases from V and 4 bases from J, with 16 bases between. The CDR3 loop is CASSSLRDRFYGYTF. CDR3 DNA: TGTGCCAGCAGCTCGTTAAGAGACAGATTCTATGGCTACACCTTC. The whole variable domain, remainder taken from reference TRBV5-4 and TRBJ1-2, is ETGVTQSPTHLIKTRGQQVTLRCSSQSGHNTVSWYQQALGQGPQFIFQYYREEENGRGNFPPRFSGLQFPNYSSELNVNALELDDSALYLCASSSLRDRFYGYTFGSGTRLTVV.

The gene calls are TRBV7-3 and TRBJ2-2, with D perhaps TRBD1 (6 bases). The CDR3 has 14 residues. V was shortened by 5 bases and J by 6 bases, with 13 bases between the two germline ends. Germline CDR1 SGHTA, CDR2 FQGTGA. DNA of the CDR3: TGTGCCAGCAGCCTACGACAGGAAGCCGGGGAGCTGTTTTTT. Translating gives CASSLRQEAGELFF.

This sequence joins TRBV6-1 and TRBJ2-1; 12 bases agree with TRBD1. Germline loops: CDR1 MNHNS, CDR2 SASEGT. The CDR3 totals 15 residues. Trimming removed 6 bases from V and 6 bases from J; junction bases left unmatched: 6. CDR3 bases: TGTGCCAGCAGCGAGGGACAGGGGGCTGTCAATGAGCAGTTCTTC. Protein: CASSEGQGAVNEQFF.

The count of this clone is one. V gene TRBV29-1 combines with J gene TRBJ1-1; D gene ambiguous. Per germline, CDR1 SQVTM and CDR2 ANQGSEA. CDR3 size: 11 residues. V lost 7 bases and J lost 4, with 10 bases in between. The CDR3, as DNA: TGCAGCGCCGACGGAGGCACTGAAGCTTTCTTT. Protein product: CSADGGTEAFF.

V is TRBV28 and J is TRBJ1-1, with TRBD1 as a possible D gene (5 bases). The ends were cut back, 0 bases at V and 0 bases at J, with 8 bases in the middle. CDR1 is MDHEN and CDR2 is SYDVKM in the germline V gene. The CDR3 runs 15 residues. This CDR3 reads CASSLWGTLNTEAFF. The CDR3 nucleotides read TGTGCCAGCAGTTTATGGGGGACTCTGAACACTGAAGCTTTCTTT.

The rearrangement links TRBV28 to TRBJ1-2, with 8 positions matching TRBD1. From germline, CDR1 is MDHEN and CDR2 SYDVKM. This CDR3 comprises 16 residues. V lost 6 bases, J lost 6 bases, and 15 bases stayed unmatched. Here the CDR3 reads CASRLSGGVQRNGYTF. CDR3 nucleotide sequence: TGTGCCAGCAGGTTGTCAGGGGGCGTCCAAAGAAATGGCTACACCTTC.

This clone has a handful of counts. The chain has TRBV5-1 and TRBJ1-3; 9 positions agree with TRBD1. The CDR3 is made up of 17 amino acids. CDR1 SGHRS and CDR2 YFSETQ come from the germline V gene. V gave up 4 bases and J gave up 7 bases; unmatched junction bases: 15. For the CDR3, the DNA is TGCGCCAGCAGCGATGTGACAGGGGGAGTTAATGGGAACACCATATATTTT. Translation gives CASSDVTGGVNGNTIYF.